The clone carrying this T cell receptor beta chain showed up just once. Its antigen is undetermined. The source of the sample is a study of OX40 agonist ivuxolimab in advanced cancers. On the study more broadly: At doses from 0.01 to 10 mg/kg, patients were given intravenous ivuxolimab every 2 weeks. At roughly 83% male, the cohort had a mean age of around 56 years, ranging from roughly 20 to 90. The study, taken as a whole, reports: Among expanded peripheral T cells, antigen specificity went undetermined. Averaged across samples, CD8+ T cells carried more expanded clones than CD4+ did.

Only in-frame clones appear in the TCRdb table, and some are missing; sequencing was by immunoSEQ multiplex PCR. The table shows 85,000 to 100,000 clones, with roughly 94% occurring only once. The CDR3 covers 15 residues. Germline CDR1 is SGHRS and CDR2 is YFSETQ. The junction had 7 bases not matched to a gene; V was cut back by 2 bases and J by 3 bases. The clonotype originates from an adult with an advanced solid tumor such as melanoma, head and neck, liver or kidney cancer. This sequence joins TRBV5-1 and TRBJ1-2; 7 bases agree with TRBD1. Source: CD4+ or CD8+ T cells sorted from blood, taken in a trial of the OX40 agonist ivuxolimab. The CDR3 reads CASSFSFGQDYGYTF. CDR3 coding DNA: TGCGCCAGCAGCTTCAGTTTCGGACAGGACTATGGCTACACCTTC. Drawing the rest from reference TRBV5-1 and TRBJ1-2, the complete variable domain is KAGVTQTPRYLIKTRGQQVTLSCSPISGHRSVSWYQQTPGQGLQFLFEYFSETQRNKGNFPGRFSGRQFSNSRSEMNVSTLELGDSALYLCASSFSFGQDYGYTFGSGTRLTVV.